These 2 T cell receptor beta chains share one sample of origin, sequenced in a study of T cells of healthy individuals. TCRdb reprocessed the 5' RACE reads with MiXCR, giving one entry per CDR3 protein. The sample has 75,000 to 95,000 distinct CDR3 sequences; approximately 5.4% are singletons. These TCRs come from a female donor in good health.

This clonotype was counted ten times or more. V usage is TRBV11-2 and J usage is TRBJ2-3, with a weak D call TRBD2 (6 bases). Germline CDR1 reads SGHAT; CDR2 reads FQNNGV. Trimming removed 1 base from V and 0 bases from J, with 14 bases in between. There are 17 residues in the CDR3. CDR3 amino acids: CASSLGYGTVSTDTQYF. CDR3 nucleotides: TGTGCCAGCAGCTTAGGTTACGGGACTGTTAGCACAGATACGCAGTATTTT.

CDR3 in amino acids: CASSPGQGYGYTF. CDR3 in DNA: TGTGCCAGCAGCCCGGGACAGGGGTATGGCTACACCTTC. The rearrangement links TRBV14 to TRBJ1-2, with 10 bases aligning to TRBD1. With 4 bases clipped from V and 5 bases from J, the junction kept 1 base outside the gene matches. Germline loops: CDR1 SGHDN, CDR2 FVKESK. This CDR3 is 13 amino acids long.